This T cell receptor beta chain originates from a study of shared clonotypes between healthy human individuals. At the level of the study: CD4 naive and memory got three plates each, CD8 naive two, CD8 memory one. Study results and limitations: Expectations were that clonotype sharing among donors would be affected by sequencing depth.

Notes on this clone: Its matching antigen is unknown.

Trimming removed 5 bases from V and 4 bases from J, with 17 bases in between. This CDR3 has 15 residues. CDR1 MDHEN and CDR2 SYDVKM come from the germline V gene. Repertoires were generated with immunoSEQ multiplex PCR, while TCRdb's copy carries only in-frame clones and drops some. The repertoire has millions of clones, around nine tenths of them found once; the top ten carry 0.14%. The chain is built from TRBV28 and TRBJ1-1; D possibly corresponds to TRBD1 (5 bases). The material sequenced was naive CD4+ T cells sorted from blood. Indicated subset: CD45RA+ positively selected. The receptor was isolated from a man younger than 30 in good health. The CDR3 DNA is TGTGCCAGCAGTACGCCTTCCGGCGGGGGCACTGAAGCTTTCTTT. It translates to CASSTPSGGGTEAFF.